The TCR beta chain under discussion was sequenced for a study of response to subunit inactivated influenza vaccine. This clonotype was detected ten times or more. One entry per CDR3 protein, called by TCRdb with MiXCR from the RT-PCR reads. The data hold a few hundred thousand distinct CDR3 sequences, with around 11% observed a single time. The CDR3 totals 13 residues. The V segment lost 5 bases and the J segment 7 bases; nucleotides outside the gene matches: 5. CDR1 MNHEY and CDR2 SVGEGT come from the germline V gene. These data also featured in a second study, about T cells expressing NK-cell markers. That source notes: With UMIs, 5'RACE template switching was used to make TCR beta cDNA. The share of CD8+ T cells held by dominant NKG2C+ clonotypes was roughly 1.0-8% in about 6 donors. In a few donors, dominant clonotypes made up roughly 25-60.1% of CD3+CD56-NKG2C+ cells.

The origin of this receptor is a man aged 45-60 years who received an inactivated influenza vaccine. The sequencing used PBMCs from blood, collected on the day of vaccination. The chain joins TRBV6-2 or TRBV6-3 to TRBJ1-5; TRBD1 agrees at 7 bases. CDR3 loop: CASSKQGRQPQHF. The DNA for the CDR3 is TGTGCCAGCAGTAAACAGGGGAGGCAGCCCCAGCATTTT.